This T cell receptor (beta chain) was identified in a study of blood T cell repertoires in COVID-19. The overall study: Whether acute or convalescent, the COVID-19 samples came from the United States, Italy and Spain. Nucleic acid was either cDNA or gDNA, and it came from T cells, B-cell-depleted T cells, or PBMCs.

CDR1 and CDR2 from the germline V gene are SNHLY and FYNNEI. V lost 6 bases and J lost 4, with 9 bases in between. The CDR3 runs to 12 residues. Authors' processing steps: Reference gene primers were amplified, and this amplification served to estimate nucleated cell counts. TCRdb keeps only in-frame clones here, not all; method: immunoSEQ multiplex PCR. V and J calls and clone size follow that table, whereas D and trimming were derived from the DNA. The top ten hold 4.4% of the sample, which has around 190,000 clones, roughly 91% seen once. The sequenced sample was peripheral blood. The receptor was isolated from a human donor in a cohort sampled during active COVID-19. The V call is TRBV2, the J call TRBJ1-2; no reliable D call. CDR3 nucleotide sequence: TGTGCCAGCAGGGAGGACGGCTATGGCTACACCTTC. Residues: CASREDGYGYTF.